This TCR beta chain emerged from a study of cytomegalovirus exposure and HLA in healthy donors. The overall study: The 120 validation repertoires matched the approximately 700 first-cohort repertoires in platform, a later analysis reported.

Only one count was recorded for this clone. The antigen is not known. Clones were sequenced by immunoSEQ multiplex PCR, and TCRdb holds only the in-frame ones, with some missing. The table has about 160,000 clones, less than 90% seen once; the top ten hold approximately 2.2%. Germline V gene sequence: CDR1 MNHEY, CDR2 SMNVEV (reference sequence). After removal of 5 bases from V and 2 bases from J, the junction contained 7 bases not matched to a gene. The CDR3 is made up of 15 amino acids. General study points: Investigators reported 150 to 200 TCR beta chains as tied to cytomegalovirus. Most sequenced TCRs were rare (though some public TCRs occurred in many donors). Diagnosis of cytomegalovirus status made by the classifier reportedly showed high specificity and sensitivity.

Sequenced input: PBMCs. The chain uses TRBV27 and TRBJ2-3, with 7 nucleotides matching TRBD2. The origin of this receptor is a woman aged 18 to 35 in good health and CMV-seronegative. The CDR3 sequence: CASSLLATVTDTQYF. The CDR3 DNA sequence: TGTGCCAGCAGTCTACTAGCGACAGTCACAGATACGCAGTATTTT.